This T cell receptor (beta chain) originates from a study of a mutant IDH1 vaccine in newly diagnosed glioma. Study-wide background: Vaccines were first given 4-6 weeks after radiotherapy alone, or with temozolomide cycles. Previous care, which was radiotherapy, temozolomide, or both, most often involved both. The treated population exhibited a male proportion of about 60%, a female proportion of 37.5%, and a mean age of around 40 years.

TCRdb keeps only in-frame clones here, not all; method: immunoSEQ multiplex PCR. This sample has tens of thousands of clones, with 83% found just once. With respect to this clone: Its antigen remains unknown.

Germline CDR1 MGHRA, CDR2 YSYEKL. CDR3 length: 13 amino acids. The ends were cut back, 0 bases at V and 3 bases at J, with 6 bases in the middle. As to time point: week 47, end of study. Every vaccine dose comprised 300 ug of mutant IDH1 20-mer peptide plus topical imiquimod. This TCR was recovered from a young man with glioma. This rearrangement joins TRBV4-1 to TRBJ2-7, with D hard to call. Sample: PBMCs, taken from a glioma patient whose treatment included an IDH1 peptide vaccine. The CDR3 loop reads CASSQEANYEQYF. DNA for the CDR3: TGCGCCAGCAGCCAAGAAGCTAACTACGAGCAGTACTTC.